Detailed here is one TCR beta chain. This record belongs to a study of blood T cell repertoires in COVID-19. Trimming cost V 4 bases and J 6 bases, with 18 bases left between them. The CDR3 runs to 15 residues. In germline, CDR1 is SNHLY, CDR2 FYNNEI. TCRdb's table, derived via immunoSEQ multiplex PCR, lists solely in-frame clones and lacks some. Of 200,000 or so clones listed, about 80% are singletons. This receptor was taken from a woman aged 55-70 years with acute or convalescent COVID-19. The chain carries TRBV2 and TRBJ1-2; the D gene is possibly TRBD1 (5 bases). The sample consisted of peripheral blood. CDR3 loop: CASSALFTGFHGYTF. The CDR3 nucleotides read TGTGCCAGCAGTGCGTTGTTTACAGGCTTCCATGGCTACACCTTC.